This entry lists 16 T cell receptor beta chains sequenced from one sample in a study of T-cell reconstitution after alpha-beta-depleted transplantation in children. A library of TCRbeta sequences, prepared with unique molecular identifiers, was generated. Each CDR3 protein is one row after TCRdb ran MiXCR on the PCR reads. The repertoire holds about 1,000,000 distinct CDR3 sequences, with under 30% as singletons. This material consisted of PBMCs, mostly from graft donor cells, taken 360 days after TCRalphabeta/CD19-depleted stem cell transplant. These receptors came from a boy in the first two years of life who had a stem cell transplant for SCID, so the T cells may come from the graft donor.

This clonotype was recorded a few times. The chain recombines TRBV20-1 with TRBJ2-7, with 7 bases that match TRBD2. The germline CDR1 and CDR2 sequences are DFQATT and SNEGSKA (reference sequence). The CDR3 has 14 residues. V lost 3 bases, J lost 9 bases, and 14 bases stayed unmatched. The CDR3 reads CSASGMGGTAGQYF. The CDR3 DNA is TGCAGTGCTAGTGGTATGGGAGGGACGGCGGGGCAGTACTTC.

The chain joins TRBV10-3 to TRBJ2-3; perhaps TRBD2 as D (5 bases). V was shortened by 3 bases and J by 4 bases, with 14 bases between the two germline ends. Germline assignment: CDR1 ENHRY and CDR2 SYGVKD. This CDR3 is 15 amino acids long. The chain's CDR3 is CAISDGPGMSDTQYF. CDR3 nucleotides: TGTGCCATCAGTGACGGGCCCGGGATGTCAGATACGCAGTATTTT.

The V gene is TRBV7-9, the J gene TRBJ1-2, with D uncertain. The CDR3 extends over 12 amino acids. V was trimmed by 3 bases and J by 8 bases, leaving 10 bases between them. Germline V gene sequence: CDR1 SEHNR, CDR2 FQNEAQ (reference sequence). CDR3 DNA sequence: TGTGCCAGCAGCTTCCTCCCTTGGGGCTACACCTTC. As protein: CASSFLPWGYTF.

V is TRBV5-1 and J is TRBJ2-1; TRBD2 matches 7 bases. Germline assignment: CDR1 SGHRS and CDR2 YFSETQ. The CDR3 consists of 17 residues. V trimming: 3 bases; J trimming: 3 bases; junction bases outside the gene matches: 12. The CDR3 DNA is TGCGCCAGCAGCTCGGTAGGGGCGGGGGACCTCTACAATGAGCAGTTCTTC. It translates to CASSSVGAGDLYNEQFF.

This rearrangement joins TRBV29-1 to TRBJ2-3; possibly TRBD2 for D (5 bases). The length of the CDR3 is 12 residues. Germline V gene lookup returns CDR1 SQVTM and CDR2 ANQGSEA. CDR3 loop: CCGGTEADTQYF. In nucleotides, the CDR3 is TGCTGCGGCGGCACGGAGGCAGATACGCAGTATTTT.

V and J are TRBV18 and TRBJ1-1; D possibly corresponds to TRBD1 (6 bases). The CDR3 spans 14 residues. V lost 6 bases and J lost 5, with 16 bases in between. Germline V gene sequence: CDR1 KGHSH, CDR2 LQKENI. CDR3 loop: CASSPDGGLTEAFF. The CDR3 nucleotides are TGTGCCAGCTCCCCTGACGGGGGCCTTACTGAAGCTTTCTTT.

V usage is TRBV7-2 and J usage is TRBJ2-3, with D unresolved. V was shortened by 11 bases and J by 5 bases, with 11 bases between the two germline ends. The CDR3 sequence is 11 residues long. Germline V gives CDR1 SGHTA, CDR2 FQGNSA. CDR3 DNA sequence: TGTGCCTCCTCGGGTATAGATACGCAGTATTTT. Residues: CASSGIDTQYF. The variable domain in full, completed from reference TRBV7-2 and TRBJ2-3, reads GAGVSQSPSNKVTEKGKDVELRCDPISGHTALYWYRQSLGQGLEFLIYFQGNSAPDKSGLPSDRFSAERTGGSVSTLTIQRTQQEDSAVYLCASSGIDTQYFGPGTRLTVL.

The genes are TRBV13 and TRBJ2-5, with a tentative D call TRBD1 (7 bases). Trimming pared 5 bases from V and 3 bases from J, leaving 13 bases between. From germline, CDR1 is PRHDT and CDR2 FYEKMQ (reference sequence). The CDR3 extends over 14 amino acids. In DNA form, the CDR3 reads TGTGCCAGCAGCCGCGGGACAGACGAAGAGACCCAGTACTTC. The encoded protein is CASSRGTDEETQYF.

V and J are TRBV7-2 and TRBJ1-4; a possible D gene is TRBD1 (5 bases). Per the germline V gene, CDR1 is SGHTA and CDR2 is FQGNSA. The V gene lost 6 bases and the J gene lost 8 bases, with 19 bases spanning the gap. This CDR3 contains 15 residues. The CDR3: CASSPQGGGQEKLFF. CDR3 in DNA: TGTGCCAGCAGTCCTCAGGGCGGAGGGCAGGAAAAACTGTTTTTT.

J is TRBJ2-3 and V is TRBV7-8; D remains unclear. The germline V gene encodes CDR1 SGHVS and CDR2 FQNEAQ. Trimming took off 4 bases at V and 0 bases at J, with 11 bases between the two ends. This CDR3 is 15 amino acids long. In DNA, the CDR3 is TGTGCCAGCAGCTCCGCCATAACAAGCACAGATACGCAGTATTTT. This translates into CASSSAITSTDTQYF.

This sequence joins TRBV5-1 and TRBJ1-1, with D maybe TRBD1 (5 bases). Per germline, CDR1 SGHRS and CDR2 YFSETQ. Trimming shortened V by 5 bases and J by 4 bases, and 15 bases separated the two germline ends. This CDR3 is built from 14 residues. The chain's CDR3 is CASREGELGTEAFF. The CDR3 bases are TGCGCCAGCAGAGAAGGGGAGTTGGGCACTGAAGCTTTCTTT.

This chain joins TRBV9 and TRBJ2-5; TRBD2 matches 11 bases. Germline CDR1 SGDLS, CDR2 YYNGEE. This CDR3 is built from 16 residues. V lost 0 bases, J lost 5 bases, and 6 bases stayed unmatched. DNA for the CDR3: TGTGCCAGCAGCGTAGGACTAGCGGGGTATCCTGAGACCCAGTACTTC. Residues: CASSVGLAGYPETQYF.

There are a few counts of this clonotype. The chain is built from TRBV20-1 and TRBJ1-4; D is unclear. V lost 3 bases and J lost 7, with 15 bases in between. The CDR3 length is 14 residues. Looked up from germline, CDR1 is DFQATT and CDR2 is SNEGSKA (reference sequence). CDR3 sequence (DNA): TGCAGTGCTAGTAAGGCTACTTTGCCTGAAAAACTGTTTTTT. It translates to CSASKATLPEKLFF.

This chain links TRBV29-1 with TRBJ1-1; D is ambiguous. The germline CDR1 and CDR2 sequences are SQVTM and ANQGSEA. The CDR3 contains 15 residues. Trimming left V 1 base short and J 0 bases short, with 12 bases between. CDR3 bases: TGCAGCGTTGAAGGTTCCCGATGGATGAACACTGAAGCTTTCTTT. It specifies CSVEGSRWMNTEAFF.

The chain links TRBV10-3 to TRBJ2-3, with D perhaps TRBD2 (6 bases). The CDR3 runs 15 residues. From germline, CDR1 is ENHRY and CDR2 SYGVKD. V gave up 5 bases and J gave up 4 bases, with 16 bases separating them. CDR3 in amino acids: CAISIERTGADTQYF. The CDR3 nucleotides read TGTGCCATCAGTATCGAACGAACGGGGGCAGATACGCAGTATTTT.

The CDR3: CASSEWTPNSNTGELFF. DNA for the CDR3: TGTGCCAGCAGTGAATGGACACCGAATTCGAACACCGGGGAGCTGTTTTTT. The chain links TRBV2 to TRBJ2-2, with TRBD1 as a possible D gene (5 bases). Deletions cut 2 bases from V and 0 bases from J, with 13 bases between. Germline CDR1 is SNHLY and CDR2 is FYNNEI. The CDR3 loop spans 17 amino acids.